A single sample gave rise to the 17 T cell receptor beta chains below, sequenced in a study of human T cells and chemical hapten exposure. TCRdb itself ran the RACE reads through MiXCR, one entry per CDR3 protein. Here the sample spans roughly 130,000 distinct CDR3 sequences, about 11% being singletons. Time point of the sample: patch test 3, about 24 weeks after DPC sensitization. The treatment: therapeutic diphenylcyclopropenone sensitization with weekly scalp DPC. The specimen comprised whole blood, sampled in connection with sensitization to the hapten diphenylcyclopropenone (DPC). These receptors came from a woman between 45 and 65 years old with alopecia areata. Some clones in this sample may be carry-over from other donors' samples.

This chain links TRBV5-4 with TRBJ2-3, with D possibly being TRBD2 (5 bases). V was shortened by 6 bases and J by 2 bases, with 16 bases between the two germline ends. The CDR3 consists of 15 residues. Germline CDR1 SGHNT, CDR2 YYREEE (reference sequence). The CDR3 reads CASTPARVLTDTQYF. The CDR3 nucleotides are TGTGCCAGCACCCCGGCGCGGGTCCTCACAGATACGCAGTATTTT.

The rearrangement links TRBV20-1 to TRBJ2-3, with D possibly being TRBD2 (6 bases). Germline loops: CDR1 DFQATT, CDR2 SNEGSKA (reference sequence). CDR3 length: 15 amino acids. Between the trimmed V and J ends, which lost 0 bases and 4 bases, there was a span of 14 bases. The CDR3 reads CSARDLGGGSDTQYF. The DNA for the CDR3 is TGCAGTGCTAGAGATCTTGGGGGAGGTTCAGATACGCAGTATTTT.

At least ten counts were recorded for this clonotype. The chain has TRBV7-2 and TRBJ2-1, with D hard to call. Germline V gives CDR1 SGHTA, CDR2 FQGNSA. The V end lost 2 bases, the J end lost 7 bases, and 9 bases lay between the germline ends. The CDR3 has 13 residues. For the CDR3, the DNA is TGTGCCAGCAGCTTACGGAAGACGAATGAGCAGTTCTTC. Its translation is CASSLRKTNEQFF.

This clonotype was seen a handful of times. The V and J genes are TRBV6-5 and TRBJ1-1, with D tentatively TRBD1 (6 bases). V lost 6 bases and J 3 bases, leaving 11 bases between the germline ends. Germline assignment: CDR1 MNHEY and CDR2 SVGAGI. CDR3 length: 13 residues. The CDR3 region has the DNA TGTGCCAGCAGAGGGGGGGGGTACACTGAAGCTTTCTTT. This translates into CASRGGGYTEAFF.

This chain uses TRBV15 with TRBJ1-5; 10 bases fit TRBD1. The V and J ends lost 3 bases and 4 bases, in that order; junction bases with no gene match: 3. Germline CDR1 LNHNV, CDR2 YYDKDF (reference sequence). This CDR3 is 15 amino acids long. The DNA for the CDR3 is TGTGCCACCAGCAGCGGGACAGGGGAGAATCAGCCCCAGCATTTT. Amino acid sequence: CATSSGTGENQPQHF.

This clonotype showed up just a few times. This chain connects TRBV6-5 to TRBJ2-5, with a weak D call TRBD2 (6 bases). The CDR3 is made up of 14 amino acids. Trimming took off 5 bases at V and 6 bases at J, with 16 bases between the two ends. Germline CDR1 reads MNHEY; CDR2 reads SVGAGI. The CDR3 sequence: CASSPLGGDKTQYF. In nucleotides, the CDR3 is TGTGCCAGCAGTCCACTCGGGGGAGATAAGACCCAGTACTTC.

This clonotype turned up a few times. This chain connects TRBV29-1 to TRBJ2-1; D uncertain. Germline values: CDR1 SQVTM, CDR2 ANQGSEA. The length of the CDR3 is 13 residues. Trimming removed 7 bases at V and 4 bases at J, with 14 bases between. CDR3 nucleotide sequence: TGCAGCGGATTAGGTGCACCATACAATGAGCAGTTCTTC. It yields the protein CSGLGAPYNEQFF.

In this sample, this clonotype turned up many times. The V and J genes are TRBV20-1 and TRBJ2-3; D perhaps matches TRBD2 (5 bases). CDR1 is DFQATT and CDR2 is SNEGSKA in the germline V gene (reference sequence). V was shortened by 6 bases and J by 2 bases, with 21 bases between the two germline ends. The CDR3 has 16 residues. The CDR3: CSAKDWRAQITDTQYF. The DNA for the CDR3 is TGCAGTGCCAAGGATTGGCGGGCCCAGATCACAGATACGCAGTATTTT.

Many counts were recorded for this clonotype. This chain uses TRBV7-2 with TRBJ1-4; D remains ambiguous. Germline V gene sequence: CDR1 SGHTA, CDR2 FQGNSA. The CDR3 sequence is 14 residues long. Between the trimmed V and J ends, which lost 2 bases and 4 bases, there was a span of 8 bases. CDR3 region: CASSLISYNEKLFF. The CDR3 DNA is TGTGCCAGCAGCTTAATTTCGTATAATGAAAAACTGTTTTTT.

This clonotype was seen just once. The CDR3 nucleotides are TGCGCCAGCAGCGCACGACAGGGTTCTGAAAAACTGTTTTTT. Protein product: CASSARQGSEKLFF. The genes are TRBV5-1 and TRBJ1-4; TRBD1 aligns across 7 bases. CDR1 and CDR2 (germline): SGHRS, YFSETQ. CDR3 size: 14 residues. With 4 bases clipped from V and 7 bases from J, the junction kept 7 bases outside the gene matches.

This clonotype was counted between two and nine times. J is TRBJ2-1 and V is TRBV24-1; TRBD2 might be the D (5 bases). The CDR3 consists of 13 residues. The V end was cut by 4 bases, the J end by 9 bases, with 12 bases between. In germline, CDR1 is KGHDR, CDR2 SFDVKD. This chain's CDR3 is CATSETRAGEQFF. CDR3 DNA: TGTGCCACCAGTGAGACGAGGGCGGGTGAGCAGTTCTTC.

This clonotype was observed a handful of times. The rearrangement links TRBV29-1 to TRBJ2-5; D is undetermined. Trimming left V 1 base short and J 5 bases short, with 8 bases between. CDR1 and CDR2 from the germline V gene are SQVTM and ANQGSEA. This CDR3 comprises 12 residues. The CDR3 reads CSVEGPSETQYF. DNA for the CDR3: TGCAGCGTTGAAGGTCCCTCGGAGACCCAGTACTTC.

This clonotype was seen a few times. The chain joins TRBV12-3 or TRBV12-4 to TRBJ1-3; D ambiguous. Deletions cut 6 bases from V and 5 bases from J, with 2 bases between. This CDR3 contains 10 residues. The CDR3 protein is CASSRNTIYF. Written as DNA, the CDR3 is TGTGCCAGCAGCCGAAACACCATATATTTT.

The rearrangement uses TRBV27 and TRBJ2-5; weak D call: TRBD1 (5 bases). Germline V CDR1 and CDR2: MNHEY, SMNVEV (reference sequence). The V gene lost 7 bases and the J gene lost 4 bases, with 13 bases spanning the gap. The CDR3 extends over 13 amino acids. CDR3 sequence (DNA): TGTGCCAGCAAAGGGGCAGGGCCAGAGACCCAGTACTTC. This translates into CASKGAGPETQYF.

This clonotype came up many times. V gene TRBV7-2 combines with J gene TRBJ2-3; D possibly corresponds to TRBD1 (5 bases). With 4 bases removed from V and 3 bases from J, the gap between germline ends came to 14 bases. The CDR3 loop spans 15 amino acids. CDR1 is SGHTA, CDR2 FQGNSA, per germline. CDR3 sequence reads: CASSSQASWTDTQYF. The CDR3 DNA follows: TGTGCCAGCAGCTCACAGGCGAGCTGGACAGATACGCAGTATTTT.

Only a few counts were recorded for this clonotype. V gene TRBV6-1 combines with J gene TRBJ1-2; 8 bases are shared with TRBD1. With V trimmed by 11 bases and J by 3 bases, 8 bases remained unmatched. This CDR3 region has 13 residues. From germline, CDR1 is MNHNS and CDR2 SASEGT. CDR3 protein: CAGNRGFDYGYTF. As DNA, the CDR3 is TGTGCCGGGAACAGGGGGTTCGACTATGGCTACACCTTC.

Ten or more counts support this clonotype. The rearrangement joins TRBV5-1 to TRBJ2-3, with TRBD1 identical over 7 bases. From germline, CDR1 is SGHRS and CDR2 YFSETQ. The CDR3 is 15 residues long. V was clipped by 3 bases and J by 5 bases; unmatched bases: 9. The CDR3 here is CASSYWTGSGDTQYF. The CDR3 nucleotides are TGCGCCAGCAGCTACTGGACAGGTTCGGGAGATACGCAGTATTTT.